The present entry profiles one T cell receptor (beta chain) with its context. Its antigen remains unidentified. The CDR3 loop spans 12 amino acids. The V gene's germline CDR1 is LNHDA and CDR2 SQIVND (reference sequence). The trim removed 6 bases at V and 4 bases at J, leaving 1 base unmatched. This entry belongs to a study of cytomegalovirus exposure and HLA in healthy donors. Regarding the study as a whole: In a later analysis, HLA-associated beta chains showed higher expansion and lower generation probabilities than comparable chains.

13 Jbeta primers and 60 Vbeta primers were used for the PCR. Profiled with immunoSEQ multiplex PCR; TCRdb holds only in-frame clones, not every one. There are 95,000 to 150,000 clones in the sample; over 60% occur only once, and under 15% lies in the top ten. Sequencing was carried out using PBMCs. The chain combines TRBV19 with TRBJ1-1; 8 positions match TRBD1. The TCR comes from an older woman in good health and CMV-seropositive. The CDR3 is CASRQGGTEAFF. CDR3 bases: TGTGCCAGTAGACAGGGGGGCACTGAAGCTTTCTTT.